The entry below describes one T cell receptor (beta chain). This entry is derived from a study of CD8 T cells in ankylosing spondylitis. TCRdb fed the 5' RACE reads into MiXCR, producing one record per CDR3 protein. Of 150,000 to 200,000 distinct CDR3 sequences in the sample, more than 9% are singletons; the top ten hold about 29%. Germline CDR1 and CDR2: MDHEN and SYDVKM. V lost 5 bases to trimming and J lost 2 bases, with 12 bases between them. The CDR3 contains 14 residues. This sequence was found in a male donor with ankylosing spondylitis or in good health (not recorded which). The sample consisted of blood, either unsorted or a sorted T cell fraction (not recorded which). The chain couples TRBV28 to TRBJ1-1; D is unresolved. CDR3: CASSESTLNTEAFF. The CDR3 DNA follows: TGTGCCAGCAGTGAATCGACACTTAACACTGAAGCTTTCTTT.